These T cell receptor beta chains were read from a single sample in a study of cytomegalovirus exposure and HLA in healthy donors. TCRdb's table, derived via immunoSEQ multiplex PCR, lists solely in-frame clones and lacks some. Among 120,000 to 150,000 clones, just over 85% were seen once, and the ten largest hold 7.9%. Sequencing was carried out using PBMCs. These receptors were collected from a woman under 30 in good health and CMV-seropositive. CDR3s include the opening cysteine and the closing phenylalanine or tryptophan. The D gene is left open where the match is weak. Clone size appears in some rows only: once, few, many, or a class for an expanded clone.

v_call,d_call,clone_size,j_call,cdr3_aa,cdr3_nt
TRBV7-9,NA,NA,TRBJ1-4,CASSLAGQGSRANEKLFF,TGTGCCAGCAGCTTAGCGGGTCAGGGTTCGAGAGCTAATGAAAAACTGTTTTTT
TRBV2,NA,NA,TRBJ1-1,CASSESGRGVKFVHTEVFF,TGTGCCAGCAGTGAAAGCGGGCGAGGGGTGAAGTTTGTGCACACTGAAGTTTTCTTT
TRBV16,NA,NA,TRBJ1-5,CASSLLQGIGNQPQHF,TGTGCCAGCAGCCTACTCCAGGGGATCGGCAATCAGCCCCAGCATTTT
TRBV6-5,NA,NA,TRBJ1-3,CASGASSGNTIYF,TGTGCCAGCGGAGCAAGCTCTGGAAACACCATATATTTT
TRBV6-1,NA,NA,TRBJ1-2,CASSAGGTNYGYTF,TGTGCCAGCAGTGCGGGGGGGACTAACTATGGCTACACCTTC
TRBV28,NA,NA,TRBJ2-7,CASRADRISNYEQYF,TGTGCCAGCAGAGCTGACAGAATATCCAACTACGAGCAGTACTTC
TRBV10-2,NA,NA,TRBJ1-2,CASSEGNYGYTF,TGCGCCAGCAGTGAGGGCAACTATGGCTACACCTTC
TRBV5-8,NA,NA,TRBJ1-3,CASSQGQSSGNTIYF,TGTGCCAGCAGCCAAGGACAGAGCTCTGGAAACACCATATATTTT
TRBV7-8,TRBD2,NA,TRBJ2-1,CASSFYWDPTGTSEYNEQFF,TGTGCCAGCAGCTTTTATTGGGACCCCACCGGGACTAGCGAATACAATGAGCAGTTCTTC
TRBV28,TRBD1,few,TRBJ1-1,CASRRDRNTEAFF,TGTGCCAGTCGTCGGGACAGGAACACTGAAGCTTTCTTT